One T cell receptor (beta chain) is described in this entry. Its antigen is still unknown. Qualities for individual bases were not recorded, and no much larger clone is one base off. This sample stems from a study of shared clonotypes between healthy human individuals (dated by TCRdb to 2020 to 2021). Background on the whole study: Three men and a couple of women, aged 18 to 49 years, made up the cohort. Libraries were prepared and TCR repertoires were sequenced by different laboratories using diverse techniques, in order to increase sequencing depth and limit assay-specific biases. For each donor, CD4 naive and CD4 memory were each given three plates, CD8 naive was given two plates, and CD8 memory was given one plate. Leukapheresis yielded between about 0.94 and 9 billion PBMCs per donor. To estimate repertoire size and how much clonotype sharing occurs between individuals, the study deeply sequenced the blood TCR repertoires of five or six healthy adults. Summary of the overall study and its limitations: When a few donors were compared, the shared fraction of clonotypes was around 5% for naive CD4, around 3.6% for naive CD8, roughly 2.5% for memory CD4, and approximately 0.4% for memory CD8. Because the study included only a small number of donors, the genetic and exposure-history diversity represented was limited. Estimated clonotype richness was generally larger for naive than for memory subsets. Higher generation probabilities were observed for clonotypes shared by all four sorted-subset donors than for non-shared clonotypes. Pairwise subsampling led to the expectation that sequencing depth would affect the degree of clonotype sharing among donors. Rarefaction of sorted-subset datasets indicated incomplete sequencing despite the large sequencing depth. Sampling was restricted to blood, and TCR repertoires in tissues likely differ from the TCR repertoires found in blood.

Between the V and J ends, shortened by 4 bases and 5 bases respectively, the junction contains 12 bases. CDR1 is given as MNHNY and CDR2 as SVGAGI, both from the germline V gene (reference sequence). The cysteine opens and the phenylalanine closes a CDR3 of 14 amino acids. Only the CDR3 DNA stays, 42 bases, in frame from base 1. The donors were healthy, HIV-negative adults who had no recently reported acute infections or vaccinations. All donors were Caucasian adults living in Nashville, Tennessee, USA. CD4+ T cells were enriched through magnetic negative selection, after which naive cells were positively selected on CD45RA and the remaining negative fraction served as the memory subset. Blood was collected by leukapheresis, and PBMCs were isolated by Ficoll-Histopaque density gradient centrifugation and then cryopreserved in liquid nitrogen vapor phase. Purity and quantity of every magnetically sorted T cell population were checked by analytical flow cytometry. Genomic DNA was isolated from each sorted fraction and quantified by UV absorbance on a Nanodrop 2000c.

Using the deep immunoSEQ assay, TCR CDR3 regions were amplified from genomic DNA by multiplex PCR. Genomic DNA extracted from each cell subset was distributed evenly over all wells of several immunoSEQ 96-well plates, and each plate served as one replicate. For sorted subsets, about 200 ng genomic DNA, equal to about 30,000 T cell genomes, was loaded into each replicate PCR. Purified libraries were quantified with a Qubit 3.0 fluorometer, sized on a Bioanalyzer 2100, and re-quantified with the KAPA Library Quantification kit. Each immunoSEQ 96-well plate was sequenced on its own single-read 150-cycle Illumina NextSeq 550 flow cell. In the paper's pipeline: Because the immunoSEQ output included only junctional sequences and no quality scores, the filtering could not be the same as the filtering used for full-length reads. To assign V/J genes and CDR3, sequences were annotated against IMGT germline references using PyIR, a Python wrapper for IgBLAST v1.9. Any read was removed if the V/J assignment was weak (E-value above 1e-6), the CDR3 was missing, or the read contained stop codons, out-of-frame junctions, or ambiguous translated residues. V3J clonotypes were defined as sequences sharing an identical inferred V gene, J gene, and CDR3 amino acid sequence. Percentage overlap between repertoires was calculated by dividing the number of shared unique clonotypes by the size of the smaller repertoire. RTK rarefaction, the Chao1 estimator, and Recon v2.1 estimates of unobserved clonotypes were used to assess repertoire richness. Generation probabilities for all TCRbeta clonotypes obtained by the gDNA method from a handful of donors were computed using OLGA. TCRdb stores this immuneACCESS table with in-frame sequences only. Part of the clones is absent; in the studies checked, under half of the shortfall reflects unresolved V genes, and no reason is known for the rest. V and J calls and clone size come straight from that table; D and trimming were deduced from the DNA. Here the sample has about 2.3 million clones; 93% occur a single time. The ten largest account for about 0.39% of the sample.

This receptor was identified in a man aged 18 to 29 in good health. Some clones in this sample may be carry-over from other donors' samples. This chain joins TRBV6-6 to TRBJ2-1; a confident D gene designation cannot be given. Sample: naive CD4+ T cells from PBMCs. The intended sense of this specimen's cell subset or site label: CD45RA+ positively selected. The CDR3 reads CASSSPNFHNEQFF. The bases read TGTGCCAGCAGTTCCCCCAACTTCCACAATGAGCAGTTCTTC.